This T cell receptor (beta chain) derives from a study of molecular identifiers for immune sequencing clone quantification. Listed TCR primers, together with previously described methods, were used for the bulk TCR libraries. TCRdb processed the PCR reads anew with MiXCR; each CDR3 protein has one entry. The sample includes about 65,000 distinct CDR3 sequences, over 15% of them seen just once. Study conclusions and caveats: The share of molecules held by clones above 20 RNA copies was over 99% in effector cells and under 1% in naive cells.

Many counts were recorded for this clonotype. The antigen remains unidentified. RNA fractions of 10%, 30% or 50% and about 18,000 to 1,100,000 sorted cells were the source of naive CD8 libraries. Naive CD8 T cell sorting was performed on the CD8+CD4-CCR7+CD45RA+ phenotype. This CDR3 spans 16 amino acids. V gave up 1 base and J gave up 3 bases, with 16 bases separating them. CDR1 is MGHRA, CDR2 YSYEKL, per germline. The source of this sequence is a human donor in good health. Some libraries in this study had Jurkat cell RNA spiked in. Input material: naive CD8+ T cells from blood, with Jurkat cell RNA spiked in. As to subset: FACS-sorted CD8+CD4-CCR7+CD45RA+ naive T cells. This chain uses TRBV4-1 with TRBJ2-7, with D tentatively TRBD1 (7 bases). This CDR3 reads CASSQGLQGGRYEQYF. CDR3 coding DNA: TGCGCCAGCAGCCAAGGACTGCAGGGGGGACGCTACGAGCAGTACTTC.